This T cell receptor beta chain was recovered during a study of T cells in Graves' hyperthyroidism and ophthalmopathy. RNA transcripts gave rise to amplified TCR beta CDR3 regions. HTBI primers were the set used in a first-round RT-PCR of the TCR CDR3. TCRdb ran MiXCR on the multiplex PCR reads and lists one entry per CDR3 protein. The sample lists about 520,000 distinct CDR3 sequences, around 22% seen once, with approximately 11% in the top ten. The sample holds a few counts of this clonotype. What it binds is unknown. Uncontrolled infections, other autoimmune diseases, pregnancy or lactation led to exclusion of patients. Study conclusions and caveats: Most clonotypes expanded in thyroid above 0.001 were likewise present in blood.

Trimming took 7 bases from V and 4 from J; bases not matched to a gene: 6. This CDR3 spans 14 amino acids. CDR1 and CDR2 from the germline V gene are MNHNS and SASEGT. V is TRBV6-1 and J is TRBJ1-1; 10 nucleotides line up with TRBD1. The source material was blood. The clonotype comes from a woman in her 30s with Graves' ophthalmopathy. The CDR3 protein is CASTLGQGFTEAFF. DNA of the CDR3: TGTGCCAGCACCCTGGGACAGGGGTTCACTGAAGCTTTCTTT.